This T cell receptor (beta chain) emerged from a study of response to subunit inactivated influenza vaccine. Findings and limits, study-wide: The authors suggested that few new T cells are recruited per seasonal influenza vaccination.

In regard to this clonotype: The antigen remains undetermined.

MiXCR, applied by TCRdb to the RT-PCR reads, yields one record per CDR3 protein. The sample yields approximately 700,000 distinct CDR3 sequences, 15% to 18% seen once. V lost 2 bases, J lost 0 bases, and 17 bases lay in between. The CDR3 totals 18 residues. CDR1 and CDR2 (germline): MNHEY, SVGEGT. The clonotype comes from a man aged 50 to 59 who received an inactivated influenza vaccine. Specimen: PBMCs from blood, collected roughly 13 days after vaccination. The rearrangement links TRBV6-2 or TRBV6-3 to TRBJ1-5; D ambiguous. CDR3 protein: CASSYRRYTPYSNQPQHF. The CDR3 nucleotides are TGTGCCAGCAGTTACCGAAGATATACCCCTTATAGCAATCAGCCCCAGCATTTT.